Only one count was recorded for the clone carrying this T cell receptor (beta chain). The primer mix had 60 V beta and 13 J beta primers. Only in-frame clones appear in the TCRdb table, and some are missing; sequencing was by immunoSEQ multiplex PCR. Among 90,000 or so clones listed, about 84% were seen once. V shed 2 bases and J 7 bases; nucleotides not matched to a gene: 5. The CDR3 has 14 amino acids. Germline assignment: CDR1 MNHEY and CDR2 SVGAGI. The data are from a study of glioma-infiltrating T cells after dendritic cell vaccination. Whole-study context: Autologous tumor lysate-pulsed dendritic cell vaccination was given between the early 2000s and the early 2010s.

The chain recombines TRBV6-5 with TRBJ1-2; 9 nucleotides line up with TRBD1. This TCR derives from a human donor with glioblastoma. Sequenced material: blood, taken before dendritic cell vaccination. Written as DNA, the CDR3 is TGTGCCAGCAGTTACGCGGACAGGGGACGTGGCTACACCTTC. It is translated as CASSYADRGRGYTF.